These 20 T cell receptor beta chains originate from one sample sequenced in a study of blood T cell repertoires in COVID-19. Using immunoSEQ multiplex PCR, the repertoire was profiled, and TCRdb retains in-frame clones only, with some absent. The table records 200,000 to 250,000 clones, approximately 85% of them present only once. What was sequenced was peripheral blood. The receptors derive from a woman between 65 and 79 years old with COVID-19, enrolled during active disease.

The chain is built from TRBV9 and TRBJ1-2, with TRBD1 identical over 9 bases. J was trimmed by 4 bases and V by 2 bases; bases with no gene match: 12. In germline, CDR1 is SGDLS, CDR2 YYNGEE. The CDR3 is 17 amino acids. The CDR3: CASSVSGQGAEGYGYTF. In nucleotides, the CDR3 is TGTGCCAGCAGCGTGTCGGGACAGGGTGCAGAGGGCTATGGCTACACCTTC.

The chain couples TRBV7-9 to TRBJ2-1; no clear D gene. The CDR3 spans 12 residues. With 5 bases removed from V and 5 bases from J, the gap between germline ends came to 7 bases. Germline V CDR1 and CDR2: SEHNR, FQNEAQ (reference sequence). The CDR3 region has the DNA TGTGCCAGCAGCAATCAGAACAATGAGCAGTTCTTC. It yields the protein CASSNQNNEQFF.

The V call is TRBV4-2, the J call TRBJ1-6; D ambiguous. This CDR3 spans 18 amino acids. V was cut by 0 bases and J by 0 bases, with 12 bases left in between. The germline gives CDR1 LGHNA, CDR2 YNFKEQ. The CDR3 DNA is TGTGCCAGCAGCCAAGATTTAGAAGGGAGCTCCTATAATTCACCCCTCCACTTT. Protein: CASSQDLEGSSYNSPLHF.

The gene calls are TRBV5-4 and TRBJ2-1; maybe TRBD2 (5 bases). The CDR3 consists of 15 residues. Trimming took 0 bases from V and 6 from J, leaving 13 bases between them. Germline lookup yields CDR1 SGHNT and CDR2 YYREEE (reference sequence). The CDR3 loop is CASSLGGASGNEQFF. The CDR3, as DNA: TGTGCCAGCAGCTTGGGGGGAGCCTCAGGCAATGAGCAGTTCTTC.

This clone was observed a single time. This chain uses TRBV27 with TRBJ1-1, with 8 bases matching TRBD1. The CDR3 is 13 residues long. J lost 7 bases, V lost 8 bases, and 9 bases had no gene match. Germline lookup yields CDR1 MNHEY and CDR2 SMNVEV (reference sequence). This chain's CDR3 is CASGKQGEYEAFF. DNA for the CDR3: TGTGCCAGCGGCAAACAGGGGGAATATGAAGCTTTCTTT.

The chain links TRBV19 to TRBJ1-3; unclear D gene. This CDR3 is 14 amino acids long. CDR1 and CDR2 (germline): LNHDA, SQIVND (reference sequence). The V gene lost 6 bases and the J gene lost 1 base, with 10 bases spanning the gap. The CDR3 loop is CASSRLRSGNTIYF. Written as DNA, the CDR3 is TGTGCCAGTAGCCGGTTGAGGTCTGGAAACACCATATATTTT.

This clone occurred once. J is TRBJ2-5 and V is TRBV4-2, with TRBD1 matching 8 bases. The V segment lost 3 bases and the J segment 2 bases; nucleotides outside the gene matches: 5. Germline values: CDR1 LGHNA, CDR2 YNFKEQ. The CDR3 is made up of 15 amino acids. The CDR3 nucleotides are TGTGCCAGCAGCCATACACAGGGGGGACAAGAGACCCAGTACTTC. Protein: CASSHTQGGQETQYF.

This chain joins TRBV6-6 and TRBJ1-4, with D possibly matching TRBD1 (6 bases). CDR1 and CDR2 (germline): MNHNY, SVGAGI (reference sequence). V was shortened by 1 base and J by 4 bases, with 10 bases between the two germline ends. The CDR3 is 15 residues long. CDR3 nucleotide sequence: TGTGCCAGCAGTTACTTCCAGGGGAATAATGAAAAACTGTTTTTT. As protein: CASSYFQGNNEKLFF.

The chain combines TRBV5-8 with TRBJ1-1; 7 positions agree with TRBD1. The V gene's germline CDR1 is SGHTS and CDR2 YDEGEE. This CDR3 has 16 residues. The V gene end was trimmed by 5 bases and the J gene end by 1 base; junction bases not matched to a gene: 11. As DNA, the CDR3 is TGTGCCAGCAGACACGACAGGGTTTCGGCGAACACTGAAGCTTTCTTT. It yields the protein CASRHDRVSANTEAFF.

This clone has only one observation. CDR3 sequence (DNA): TGTGCCAGCAGTTGGGACTCCCGGGGCACCGGGGAGCTGTTTTTT. It yields the protein CASSWDSRGTGELFF. The chain links TRBV2 to TRBJ2-2, with D possibly TRBD2 on 6 matching bases. V gave up 5 bases and J gave up 4 bases, with 14 bases separating them. From germline, CDR1 is SNHLY and CDR2 FYNNEI. The CDR3 totals 15 residues. Full variable domain (rest looked up from reference TRBV2 and TRBJ2-2): EPEVTQTPSHQVTQMGQEVILRCVPISNHLYFYWYRQILGQKVEFLVSFYNNEISEKSEIFDDQFSVERPDGSNFTLKIRSTKLEDSAMYFCASSWDSRGTGELFFGEGSRLTVL.

The CDR3 DNA is TGTGCCAGCAGCTTAGGGACAGGGGCGGACGAGCAGTACTTC. This codes for CASSLGTGADEQYF. J is TRBJ2-7 and V is TRBV7-8; 9 bases fit TRBD1. After removal of 1 base from V and 5 bases from J, the junction contained 3 bases not matched to a gene. This CDR3 is 14 amino acids long. CDR1 is SGHVS, CDR2 FQNEAQ, per germline.

CDR3 in DNA: TGTGCCAGCAGCTTTCTGACTAGCGGGGGGTCGAAAGAAGTATACAATGAGCAGTTCTTC. Encoded protein: CASSFLTSGGSKEVYNEQFF. This chain joins TRBV7-3 and TRBJ2-1, with 13 bases aligning to TRBD2. There are 20 residues in the CDR3. The junction had 15 bases not matched to a gene; V was cut back by 3 bases and J by 4 bases. Germline CDR1 and CDR2: SGHTA and FQGTGA.

V is TRBV18 and J is TRBJ2-3; 7 bases agree with TRBD1. Trimming took 5 bases from V and 4 from J; bases not matched to a gene: 9. The germline gives CDR1 KGHSH, CDR2 LQKENI. This CDR3 spans 15 amino acids. CDR3: CASSTKGARADTQYF. DNA of the CDR3: TGTGCCAGCTCAACAAAGGGGGCTCGGGCAGATACGCAGTATTTT.

The rearrangement links TRBV27 to TRBJ1-2; 8 nucleotides line up with TRBD1. Trimming cost V 4 bases and J 7 bases; bases outside gene matches: 8. The CDR3 has 14 residues. Germline CDR1 and CDR2: MNHEY and SMNVEV (reference sequence). The DNA of the CDR3 is TGTGCCAGCAGTTCCCCTCAGGGGGCCAGTGGCTACACCTTC. Translating gives CASSSPQGASGYTF.

This chain uses TRBV24-1 with TRBJ2-1, with D tentatively TRBD2 (6 bases). Trimming took 3 bases from V and 5 from J, leaving 10 bases between them. The CDR3 consists of 14 residues. In germline, CDR1 is KGHDR, CDR2 SFDVKD. CDR3: CATSDGGVHNEQFF. The CDR3 DNA reads TGTGCCACCAGTGATGGAGGGGTACACAATGAGCAGTTCTTC.

CDR3 residues: CASSPQPTGFGYEQYF. Written as DNA, the CDR3 is TGTGCCAGCAGCCCCCAACCGACAGGGTTTGGCTACGAGCAGTACTTC. The V and J genes are TRBV7-3 and TRBJ2-7; the match to TRBD1 covers 7 bases. V was clipped by 5 bases and J by 3 bases; unmatched bases: 13. In germline, CDR1 is SGHTA, CDR2 FQGTGA. This CDR3 region has 16 residues.

The CDR3, as DNA: TGTGCCAGCAGCTCGCAGTCATTTGGGAGCCAGTACTTC. Amino acid sequence: CASSSQSFGSQYF. The J gene is TRBJ2-5, the V gene TRBV7-9; TRBD2 is a possible D gene (5 bases). Trimming left V 4 bases short and J 10 bases short, with 16 bases between. The CDR3 spans 13 residues. Germline values: CDR1 SEHNR, CDR2 FQNEAQ (reference sequence).

The chain recombines TRBV4-2 with TRBJ2-7; D call uncertain. The germline V gene has CDR1 LGHNA and CDR2 YNFKEQ. The CDR3 extends over 12 amino acids. Trimming pared 4 bases from V and 0 bases from J, leaving 4 bases between. The CDR3 coding sequence is TGTGCCAGCAGCCCTAACTCCTACGAGCAGTACTTC. Protein product: CASSPNSYEQYF.

This clone was picked up one time. This chain connects TRBV5-5 to TRBJ2-5; perhaps TRBD1 as D (6 bases). With 0 bases removed from V and 5 bases from J, the gap between germline ends came to 17 bases. The CDR3 length is 16 residues. Germline V gene data show CDR1 as SGHKS and CDR2 as YYEKEE (reference sequence). This chain's CDR3 is CASSLGRGIGAETQYF. As DNA, the CDR3 is TGTGCCAGCAGCTTGGGCAGGGGCATTGGAGCGGAGACCCAGTACTTC.

This chain links TRBV11-3 with TRBJ1-3, with 8 nucleotides matching TRBD1. The trim removed 5 bases at V and 2 bases at J, leaving 11 bases unmatched. There are 17 residues in the CDR3. Germline CDR1 reads SGHNT; CDR2 reads YENEEA. The CDR3 DNA is TGTGCCAGCAGCACAGGGACAGGACTAAAGGCTGGAAACACCATATATTTT. Translating gives CASSTGTGLKAGNTIYF.